These 20 T cell receptor beta chains came from one sample sequenced in a study of cytomegalovirus exposure and HLA in healthy donors. Use of 60 Vbeta and 13 Jbeta primers characterized the PCR. Sequencing was performed with immunoSEQ multiplex PCR; in TCRdb, only in-frame clones are kept and a portion is missing. The sample yields about 200,000 clones, 9.5% to 15% seen once. Sequencing was done on a sample of PBMCs. The receptor set was obtained from a man over 45 in good health and CMV-seropositive.

This clone was detected only a few times. The chain employs TRBV7-2 and TRBJ2-1, with D unresolved. CDR3 length: 13 amino acids. V was clipped by 5 bases and J by 0 bases, with 5 bases between them. Per the germline V gene, CDR1 is SGHTA and CDR2 is FQGNSA. The CDR3 nucleotides are TGTGCCAGCAGCCGGAGCTCCTACAATGAGCAGTTCTTC. This sequence encodes CASSRSSYNEQFF. The full variable domain, with the rest looked up from reference TRBV7-2 and TRBJ2-1, is GAGVSQSPSNKVTEKGKDVELRCDPISGHTALYWYRQSLGQGLEFLIYFQGNSAPDKSGLPSDRFSAERTGGSVSTLTIQRTQQEDSAVYLCASSRSSYNEQFFGPGTRLTVL.

The V gene is TRBV19, the J gene TRBJ1-6; the D is unclear. The CDR3 runs to 13 residues. V gave up 6 bases and J gave up 7 bases, with 10 bases separating them. The germline CDR1 and CDR2 sequences are LNHDA and SQIVND (reference sequence). The DNA of the CDR3 is TGTGCCAGTAGACAGAGCCGAAATTCACCCCTCCACTTT. Residues: CASRQSRNSPLHF.

This rearrangement joins TRBV6-5 to TRBJ2-3, with D perhaps matching TRBD1 (5 bases). Germline CDR1 is MNHEY and CDR2 is SVGAGI. Trimming removed 5 bases from V and 4 bases from J, with 10 bases in between. The CDR3 is 13 residues long. The CDR3 reads CASSPQVADTQYF. CDR3 DNA sequence: TGTGCCAGCAGTCCACAGGTCGCAGATACGCAGTATTTT.

In this sample, this clone turned up a few times. J is TRBJ2-2 and V is TRBV5-1; TRBD1 aligns across 9 bases. The germline V gene has CDR1 SGHRS and CDR2 YFSETQ. CDR3 size: 16 residues. Losses at the gene ends were 0 bases for V and 5 bases for J; bases not matched to a gene: 5. The CDR3 region has the DNA TGCGCCAGCAGCTTGGCCGTACAGGGGGCAACCGGGGAGCTGTTTTTT. This translates into CASSLAVQGATGELFF. The full variable domain, its missing parts supplied by reference TRBV5-1 and TRBJ2-2, is KAGVTQTPRYLIKTRGQQVTLSCSPISGHRSVSWYQQTPGQGLQFLFEYFSETQRNKGNFPGRFSGRQFSNSRSEMNVSTLELGDSALYLCASSLAVQGATGELFFGEGSRLTVL.

V is TRBV5-4 and J is TRBJ1-5; 11 bases align to TRBD1. The CDR3 is 15 residues long. Germline V gene sequence: CDR1 SGHNT, CDR2 YYREEE (reference sequence). Losses at the gene ends were 4 bases for V and 8 bases for J; bases not matched to a gene: 8. CDR3 nucleotides: TGTGCCAGCAGCACAGGGACAGGGGGTTCGGAGCCCCAGCATTTT. Translation: CASSTGTGGSEPQHF.

This clone was observed a few times. The chain has TRBV28 and TRBJ1-1; maybe TRBD1 (5 bases). V was clipped by 7 bases and J by 4 bases, with 16 bases between them. Germline V CDR1 and CDR2: MDHEN, SYDVKM. The CDR3 covers 14 residues. The CDR3 bases are TGTGCCAGCAATTCCGTGGGGCTTGGCACTGAAGCTTTCTTT. This codes for CASNSVGLGTEAFF.

The V and J genes are TRBV4-2 and TRBJ1-3; tentative D call: TRBD1 (5 bases). Germline V CDR1 and CDR2: LGHNA, YNFKEQ. V was shortened by 4 bases and J by 0 bases, with 13 bases between the two germline ends. There are 16 residues in the CDR3. CDR3 loop: CASSRADGGSGNTIYF. As DNA, the CDR3 is TGTGCCAGCAGCCGAGCGGACGGGGGCTCTGGAAACACCATATATTTT.

The V and J genes are TRBV7-9 and TRBJ1-1; no reliable D call. V shed 5 bases and J shed 9 bases, with 10 bases lying between them. The CDR3 runs 11 residues. The germline V gene encodes CDR1 SEHNR and CDR2 FQNEAQ (reference sequence). CDR3 sequence: CASSPSGQAFF. The CDR3, as DNA: TGTGCCAGCAGCCCTTCTGGGCAAGCTTTCTTT.

This chain connects TRBV27 to TRBJ2-1, with unresolved D. Germline V gene data show CDR1 as MNHEY and CDR2 as SMNVEV (reference sequence). The CDR3 is 15 amino acids. V was trimmed by 0 bases and J by 6 bases, leaving 12 bases between them. This CDR3 is CASSLSSAWINEQFF. The CDR3 DNA sequence: TGTGCCAGCAGTTTATCTTCAGCGTGGATCAATGAGCAGTTCTTC.

This chain uses TRBV5-1 with TRBJ2-3; D perhaps matches TRBD2 (5 bases). The CDR3 is made up of 17 amino acids. Germline V lookup: CDR1 SGHRS, CDR2 YFSETQ. V lost 0 bases, J lost 2 bases, and 16 bases lay in between. The CDR3 coding sequence is TGCGCCAGCAGCTTGGCCGGCGGGCAGGCCCTCACAGATACGCAGTATTTT. Its protein product is CASSLAGGQALTDTQYF.

This clone was seen more than once but under ten times. V gene TRBV7-6 combines with J gene TRBJ1-3; TRBD1 might be the D (6 bases). This CDR3 comprises 18 residues. Germline V gene data show CDR1 as SGHVS and CDR2 as FNYEAQ. V dropped 1 base and J dropped 3 bases, with 19 bases sitting between them. For the CDR3, the DNA is TGTGCCAGCAGCTTAGTACATTTTTCGCCGACAGGTGGAAACACCATATATTTT. Translating it yields CASSLVHFSPTGGNTIYF.

Only a few counts were recorded for this clone. The rearrangement links TRBV19 to TRBJ1-6; unclear D gene. Germline CDR1 reads LNHDA; CDR2 reads SQIVND (reference sequence). Trimming took 1 base from V and 7 from J, leaving 11 bases between them. The CDR3 contains 15 residues. The DNA of the CDR3 is TGTGCCAGTAGTATAGGGAGCTACGTAAATTCACCCCTCCACTTT. This encodes CASSIGSYVNSPLHF.

V gene TRBV4-1 combines with J gene TRBJ1-4; D might be TRBD1 (6 bases). CDR1 is MGHRA and CDR2 is YSYEKL in the germline V gene. This CDR3 is 13 amino acids long. V lost 9 bases and J lost 3, with 11 bases in between. The DNA of the CDR3 is TGCGCCAGTTTAGGGGGACCTAATGAAAAACTGTTTTTT. Protein product: CASLGGPNEKLFF.

This sequence joins TRBV6-5 and TRBJ2-5, with 7 bases lining up with TRBD1. The CDR3 runs 14 residues. With 7 bases clipped from V and 5 bases from J, the junction kept 10 bases outside the gene matches. Germline CDR1 and CDR2: MNHEY and SVGAGI. The CDR3 region is CASMRGQMSETQYF. The CDR3 region has the DNA TGTGCCAGCATGAGGGGACAGATGAGTGAGACCCAGTACTTC.

The rearrangement joins TRBV18 to TRBJ2-3; 8 bases are shared with TRBD1. Germline-derived CDR1 and CDR2 are KGHSH and LQKENI. The CDR3 covers 15 residues. V shed 1 base, J shed 6 bases, and the junction held 6 bases outside the gene matches. The CDR3 reads CASSPQQGARDTQYF. CDR3 coding DNA: TGTGCCAGCTCACCACAGCAGGGGGCTCGGGATACGCAGTATTTT. Full variable domain (missing parts from reference TRBV18 and TRBJ2-3): NAGVMQNPRHLVRRRGQEARLRCSPMKGHSHVYWYRQLPEEGLKFMVYLQKENIIDESGMPKERFSAEFPKEGPSILRIQQVVRGDSAAYFCASSPQQGARDTQYFGPGTRLTVL.

The CDR3 coding sequence is TGTGCCAGCAGCGGGGATCCAGGGGGGAACACTGAAGCTTTCTTT. Translation: CASSGDPGGNTEAFF. The genes are TRBV9 and TRBJ1-1, with TRBD1 identical over 7 bases. The V and J ends lost 3 bases and 1 base, in that order; junction bases with no gene match: 6. The CDR3 is 15 residues long. Germline CDR1 is SGDLS and CDR2 is YYNGEE.

The V and J genes are TRBV10-3 and TRBJ1-2; TRBD1 is a possible D gene (6 bases). This CDR3 is built from 13 residues. CDR1 and CDR2 (germline): ENHRY, SYGVKD. V was trimmed by 4 bases and J by 3 bases, leaving 9 bases between them. This CDR3 is CAISGTEHYGYTF. DNA for the CDR3: TGTGCCATCAGTGGGACAGAACACTATGGCTACACCTTC.

In this sample, this clone turned up a few times. The chain's CDR3 is CASSRDRDTQYF. The CDR3 coding sequence is TGTGCCAGCAGCCGAGACAGGGATACGCAGTATTTT. J is TRBJ2-3 and V is TRBV7-6; tentative D call: TRBD1 (6 bases). CDR1 SGHVS and CDR2 FNYEAQ come from the germline V gene. Trimming shortened V by 5 bases and J by 6 bases, and 9 bases separated the two germline ends. This CDR3 region has 12 residues. The full variable domain, in which reference TRBV7-6 and TRBJ2-3 provide the parts outside the CDR3, is GAGVSQSPRYKVTKRGQDVALRCDPISGHVSLYWYRQALGQGPEFLTYFNYEAQQDKSGLPNDRFSAERPEGSISTLTIQRTEQRDSAMYRCASSRDRDTQYFGPGTRLTVL.

The chain employs TRBV5-6 and TRBJ1-1; D may be TRBD1 (6 bases). Between the trimmed V and J ends, which lost 0 bases and 3 bases, there was a span of 15 bases. The CDR3 covers 16 residues. The germline gives CDR1 SGHDT, CDR2 YYEEEE. CDR3 loop: CASSLGLAGVYTEAFF. As DNA, the CDR3 is TGTGCCAGCAGCTTGGGCCTGGCAGGGGTTTACACTGAAGCTTTCTTT. The complete variable domain, with remaining parts taken from reference TRBV5-6 and TRBJ1-1, reads DAGVTQSPTHLIKTRGQQVTLRCSPKSGHDTVSWYQQALGQGPQFIFQYYEEEERQRGNFPDRFSGHQFPNYSSELNVNALLLGDSALYLCASSLGLAGVYTEAFFGQGTRLTVV.

This clone was seen a handful of times. The gene calls are TRBV14 and TRBJ1-3; D remains ambiguous. The CDR3 length is 13 residues. Germline V CDR1 and CDR2: SGHDN, FVKESK. The V end was cut by 6 bases, the J end by 3 bases, with 9 bases between. CDR3 DNA sequence: TGTGCCAGCAGTCTGAAGCTTGGAAACACCATATATTTT. This gives the protein CASSLKLGNTIYF. Looking up the rest from reference TRBV14 and TRBJ1-3 gives the full variable domain: EAGVTQFPSHSVIEKGQTVTLRCDPISGHDNLYWYRRVMGKEIKFLLHFVKESKQDESGMPNNRFLAERTGGTYSTLKVQPAELEDSGVYFCASSLKLGNTIYFGEGSWLTVV.